These 7 T cell receptor beta chains came from one sample sequenced in a study of response to subunit inactivated influenza vaccine. TCRdb processed the RT-PCR reads anew with MiXCR; each CDR3 protein has one entry. The table includes approximately 700,000 distinct CDR3 sequences, 15% to 17% detected once. Sequencing was performed on PBMCs from blood, taken 11 to 12 days after vaccination. The receptors shown here come from a man aged 50-60 years who received an inactivated influenza vaccine.

The sample holds a few counts of this clonotype. The CDR3 nucleotides read TGCAGTGCTGACAGAGGCTCGGACAATGAGCAGTTCTTC. Translation: CSADRGSDNEQFF. V usage is TRBV20-1 and J usage is TRBJ2-1; D perhaps matches TRBD1 (5 bases). This CDR3 is built from 13 residues. Germline V gives CDR1 DFQATT, CDR2 SNEGSKA (reference sequence). Trimming removed 5 bases from V and 5 bases from J, with 13 bases in between.

This clonotype was seen more than once but under ten times. The genes are TRBV10-3 and TRBJ2-5, with D possibly being TRBD2 (5 bases). Germline CDR1 reads ENHRY; CDR2 reads SYGVKD. The CDR3 has 15 residues. The V and J ends lost 2 bases and 0 bases respectively, with 10 bases between them. The CDR3 spells CAISEALLDQETQYF. The CDR3 nucleotides read TGTGCCATCAGTGAGGCACTACTAGACCAAGAGACCCAGTACTTC.

This clonotype was observed many times. The J gene is TRBJ2-1, the V gene TRBV29-1; the match to TRBD2 covers 12 bases. Germline V CDR1 and CDR2: SQVTM, ANQGSEA. The ends lost 7 bases at V and 6 bases at J; junction bases unmatched: 4. The CDR3 consists of 13 residues. This CDR3 reads CSATSGSINEQFF. CDR3 nucleotide sequence: TGCAGCGCGACTAGCGGGAGCATCAATGAGCAGTTCTTC.

In this sample, this clonotype turned up a few times. The chain has TRBV7-6 and TRBJ1-5; the D gene is possibly TRBD1 (6 bases). Germline V gives CDR1 SGHVS, CDR2 FNYEAQ. V gave up 1 base and J gave up 2 bases, with 18 bases separating them. The CDR3 totals 18 residues. The CDR3 DNA reads as TGTGCCAGCAGCTTAGAAGTGGCGGGGCAGGGGCGCAATCAGCCCCAGCATTTT. It is translated as CASSLEVAGQGRNQPQHF.

This rearrangement joins TRBV7-2 to TRBJ2-3; possibly TRBD2 for D (5 bases). V was pared by 5 bases and J by 3 bases, with 21 bases between. The germline CDR1 and CDR2 sequences are SGHTA and FQGNSA. This CDR3 region has 17 residues. The CDR3 coding sequence is TGTGCCAGCAGCGTCCATCCGGCGGGTGGTGGGACAGATACGCAGTATTTT. Translating it yields CASSVHPAGGGTDTQYF.

In this sample, this clonotype turned up a few times. The genes are TRBV6-5 and TRBJ2-5, with 9 nucleotides matching TRBD1. Unmatched junction bases numbered 12, after V lost 0 bases and J lost 1 base. The germline V gene has CDR1 MNHEY and CDR2 SVGAGI. The CDR3 is made up of 19 amino acids. CDR3 protein: CASSYSFGQGLGAQETQYF. CDR3 sequence (DNA): TGTGCCAGCAGTTACTCGTTCGGACAGGGGCTGGGAGCCCAAGAGACCCAGTACTTC.

Only a few counts were recorded for this clonotype. The rearrangement joins TRBV21-1 to TRBJ2-3; the table assigns TRBD2, which was not confirmed against the DNA. TRBV21-1 is an annotated pseudogene. The CDR3 has 17 amino acids. The CDR3 sequence is CASSRSREGGTTDTQYF. The CDR3 nucleotides are TGTGCCAGCAGCAGATCCAGGGAGGGTGGAACAACAGATACGCAGTATTTT.